These 6 T cell receptor beta chains originate from one sample sequenced in a study of blood T cell repertoires in COVID-19. TCRdb's table, derived via immunoSEQ multiplex PCR, lists solely in-frame clones and lacks some. The top ten clones hold about 5% of a sample with some 70,000 clones, more than 70% of them seen once. Sequenced input: peripheral blood. These TCRs come from a man in his fifties or sixties with active COVID-19.

The J gene is TRBJ2-7, the V gene TRBV13; D is uncertain. Looked up from germline, CDR1 is PRHDT and CDR2 is FYEKMQ (reference sequence). The CDR3 is 13 amino acids. Trimming pared 1 base from V and 4 bases from J, leaving 8 bases between. As DNA, the CDR3 is TGTGCCAGCAGCTTAGTGGCCACATACGAGCAGTACTTC. This sequence encodes CASSLVATYEQYF.

This chain joins TRBV4-1 and TRBJ1-5; D unclear. Per the germline V gene, CDR1 is MGHRA and CDR2 is YSYEKL. V lost 0 bases and J 0 bases, leaving 15 bases between the germline ends. The CDR3 contains 18 residues. The CDR3 DNA sequence: TGCGCCAGCAGCCAAGACCCCCTACAGACCTATAGCAATCAGCCCCAGCATTTT. Its protein product is CASSQDPLQTYSNQPQHF.

This rearrangement joins TRBV2 to TRBJ1-6; tentatively, D is TRBD1 (5 bases). The CDR3 totals 14 residues. The germline V gene encodes CDR1 SNHLY and CDR2 FYNNEI. V lost 3 bases and J lost 7, with 10 bases in between. CDR3 sequence (DNA): TGTGCCAGCAGTGAGGAGGGACGCAATTCACCCCTCCACTTT. It codes for CASSEEGRNSPLHF.

V gene TRBV7-3 combines with J gene TRBJ2-6, with D possibly TRBD1 on 5 matching bases. Germline CDR1 SGHTA, CDR2 FQGTGA. The V and J ends lost 5 bases and 1 base respectively, with 9 bases between them. CDR3 length: 15 amino acids. CDR3 in DNA: TGTGCCAGCAGCCCCAGGGTGTCTGGGGCCAACGTCCTGACTTTC. Amino acids: CASSPRVSGANVLTF.

This sequence joins TRBV2 and TRBJ2-2; D is perhaps TRBD1 (6 bases). The germline CDR1 and CDR2 sequences are SNHLY and FYNNEI. The CDR3 sequence is 16 residues long. With 7 bases removed from V and 3 bases from J, the gap between germline ends came to 18 bases. DNA of the CDR3: TGTGCCAGCAAAGGGGGAGCGGCCCTCGACACCGGGGAGCTGTTTTTT. Protein sequence: CASKGGAALDTGELFF.

This rearrangement joins TRBV24-1 to TRBJ2-1, with D perhaps matching TRBD1 (5 bases). The length of the CDR3 is 17 residues. In germline, CDR1 is KGHDR, CDR2 SFDVKD. V dropped 1 base and J dropped 3 bases, with 15 bases sitting between them. This chain's CDR3 is CATSDFGSVTDYNEQFF. The CDR3 DNA reads as TGTGCCACCAGTGATTTTGGGTCTGTGACAGACTACAATGAGCAGTTCTTC.